The 22 T cell receptor beta chains reported below all come from one sample, sequenced in a study of PD-L1 blockade in urothelial cancer. The time point denotes: pretreatment peripheral blood. Some clones are missing from TCRdb's copy, which holds only in-frame ones; the method was immunoSEQ multiplex PCR. The repertoire holds about 63,000 clones, 81% seen once, with 5% to 7% in the top ten. The sequences come from PBMCs, collected around atezolizumab (anti-PD-L1) treatment. These receptors were taken from a man aged 65-85 years with urothelial cancer.

The chain combines TRBV11-3 with TRBJ1-2, with D unresolved. Trimming removed 5 bases from V and 3 bases from J, with 13 bases in between. Germline V gene data show CDR1 as SGHNT and CDR2 as YENEEA. This CDR3 has 14 amino acids. The CDR3 loop reads CASSQGSIDYGYTF. CDR3 nucleotides: TGTGCCAGCAGCCAAGGGAGTATCGACTATGGCTACACCTTC.

The V gene is TRBV7-2, the J gene TRBJ2-7, with 7 bases that match TRBD1. This CDR3 spans 14 amino acids. From germline, CDR1 is SGHTA and CDR2 FQGNSA. Trimming at V came to 1 base and at J to 3 bases, leaving 3 bases not matched to a gene. CDR3 bases: TGTGCCAGCAGCTTAGGGGGACAGAACTACGAGCAGTACTTC. Its protein is CASSLGGQNYEQYF.

This clone was seen repeatedly, ten times or more. The J gene is TRBJ1-1, the V gene TRBV6-1; 7 bases line up with TRBD1. The CDR3 has 13 amino acids. Germline CDR1 MNHNS, CDR2 SASEGT. V was clipped by 6 bases and J by 5 bases; unmatched bases: 6. CDR3 bases: TGTGCCAGCAGAAGACAGGGAGAAACTGAAGCTTTCTTT. It yields the protein CASRRQGETEAFF.

This clone was counted a single time. The chain links TRBV5-4 to TRBJ2-7; 9 nucleotides agree with TRBD1. This CDR3 has 15 residues. The V gene end was trimmed by 3 bases and the J gene end by 3 bases; junction bases not matched to a gene: 7. The germline V gene encodes CDR1 SGHNT and CDR2 YYREEE (reference sequence). In DNA, the CDR3 is TGTGCCAGCAGCTCGGCCGGGACAGGGTTCTACGAGCAGTACTTC. This encodes CASSSAGTGFYEQYF.

The chain couples TRBV18 to TRBJ2-7; D not certain. Germline values: CDR1 KGHSH, CDR2 LQKENI. Trimming cost V 6 bases and J 0 bases, with 6 bases left between them. CDR3 length equals 12 residues. Here the CDR3 reads CASSQLSYEQYF. CDR3 sequence (DNA): TGTGCCAGCTCCCAACTCTCCTACGAGCAGTACTTC.

The rearrangement uses TRBV11-2 and TRBJ1-1; 7 bases fit TRBD1. This CDR3 region has 14 residues. Germline V gives CDR1 SGHAT, CDR2 FQNNGV. The J segment lost 1 base and the V segment lost 2 bases, leaving 1 base of the junction unmatched. CDR3 loop: CASSLWDRNTEAFF. CDR3 coding DNA: TGTGCCAGCAGCTTATGGGACAGGAACACTGAAGCTTTCTTT.

This chain uses TRBV12-5 with TRBJ2-7; TRBD2 aligns across 10 bases. The germline gives CDR1 LGHNT, CDR2 FRNRAP. Trimming at V came to 2 bases and at J to 3 bases, leaving 13 bases not matched to a gene. The CDR3 has 18 amino acids. The CDR3, as DNA: TGTGCTAGTGGTTTGAACCCAATAGCGGGAGGCTCCTACTACGAGCAGTACTTC. Translation: CASGLNPIAGGSYYEQYF.

This chain joins TRBV5-1 and TRBJ1-6; D is ambiguous. Germline values: CDR1 SGHRS, CDR2 YFSETQ. Between the trimmed V and J ends, which lost 1 base and 8 bases, there was a span of 10 bases. CDR3 length: 14 residues. In DNA form, the CDR3 reads TGCGCCAGCAGCTTGAGCCCGGCGGATTCACCCCTCCACTTT. Translating it yields CASSLSPADSPLHF.

The CDR3 protein is CASSPRNGQGGREKLFF. The DNA of the CDR3 is TGTGCCAGCAGCCCGCGAAACGGACAGGGAGGGAGGGAAAAACTGTTTTTT. The chain employs TRBV9 and TRBJ1-4; 8 bases map to TRBD1. The V gene's germline CDR1 is SGDLS and CDR2 YYNGEE. The CDR3 runs 17 residues. The trim removed 4 bases at V and 8 bases at J, leaving 16 bases unmatched. Full variable domain (outside the CDR3, taken from reference TRBV9 and TRBJ1-4): DSGVTQTPKHLITATGQRVTLRCSPRSGDLSVYWYQQSLDQGLQFLIQYYNGEERAKGNILERFSAQQFPDLHSELNLSSLELGDSALYFCASSPRNGQGGREKLFFGSGTQLSVL.

This sequence joins TRBV29-1 and TRBJ1-2, with 10 bases identical to TRBD1. The junction had 11 bases not matched to a gene; V was cut back by 6 bases and J by 7 bases. The CDR3 contains 14 residues. Germline loops: CDR1 SQVTM, CDR2 ANQGSEA. The CDR3, as DNA: TGCAGCGTCCCCTCCCGACAGGGGGCAGGTGGCTACACCTTC. This sequence encodes CSVPSRQGAGGYTF.

This clone showed up just once. CDR3 protein: CASSLRGARNTIYF. The CDR3 region has the DNA TGTGCCAGCAGCTTACGGGGTGCTAGAAACACCATATATTTT. The genes are TRBV5-4 and TRBJ1-3, with D hard to call. The germline V gene has CDR1 SGHNT and CDR2 YYREEE (reference sequence). V was clipped by 2 bases and J by 5 bases, with 11 bases between them. The CDR3 loop spans 14 amino acids.

The J gene is TRBJ1-2, the V gene TRBV5-1; TRBD1 matches at 7 bases. CDR1 is SGHRS, CDR2 YFSETQ, per germline. The CDR3 length is 15 residues. The ends lost 5 bases at V and 0 bases at J; junction bases unmatched: 7. This chain's CDR3 is CASRDGTATNYGYTF. The CDR3, as DNA: TGCGCCAGCAGGGACGGGACAGCCACTAACTATGGCTACACCTTC.

This chain joins TRBV4-2 and TRBJ1-2; 7 bases match TRBD1. V trimming: 0 bases; J trimming: 3 bases; junction bases outside the gene matches: 4. The CDR3 is 15 amino acids. The germline V gene encodes CDR1 LGHNA and CDR2 YNFKEQ. CDR3 sequence (DNA): TGTGCCAGCAGCCAAGACTTTGGGACAGACTATGGCTACACCTTC. The encoded protein is CASSQDFGTDYGYTF.

The rearrangement joins TRBV2 to TRBJ2-3, with D possibly being TRBD2 (5 bases). The germline V and J ends were trimmed by 4 bases and 3 bases, with 14 bases remaining between them. The CDR3 extends over 15 amino acids. Germline CDR1 and CDR2: SNHLY and FYNNEI. CDR3 nucleotides: TGTGCCAGCAGTGCACTAGACCTCTATACAGATACGCAGTATTTT. Its protein product is CASSALDLYTDTQYF.

The rearrangement uses TRBV5-1 and TRBJ1-2, with D tentatively TRBD1 (5 bases). Germline V gene sequence: CDR1 SGHRS, CDR2 YFSETQ. The CDR3 spans 13 residues. V lost 4 bases and J lost 2, with 9 bases in between. The CDR3 bases are TGCGCCAGCAGCCCGACAGAGAACTATGGCTACACCTTC. It yields the protein CASSPTENYGYTF. The whole variable domain, filled in from reference TRBV5-1 and TRBJ1-2, reads KAGVTQTPRYLIKTRGQQVTLSCSPISGHRSVSWYQQTPGQGLQFLFEYFSETQRNKGNFPGRFSGRQFSNSRSEMNVSTLELGDSALYLCASSPTENYGYTFGSGTRLTVV.

The genes are TRBV19 and TRBJ1-4, with D possibly TRBD1 on 6 matching bases. Deletions cut 1 base from V and 8 bases from J, with 14 bases between. The CDR3 consists of 15 residues. CDR1 and CDR2 (germline): LNHDA, SQIVND (reference sequence). CDR3 sequence reads: CASSIGTGRGEKLFF. CDR3 DNA sequence: TGTGCCAGTAGTATAGGAACAGGGCGAGGGGAAAAACTGTTTTTT.

V is TRBV6-6 and J is TRBJ2-7; TRBD1 is a possible D gene (5 bases). Trimming stripped 6 bases from V and 2 bases from J, with 11 bases between. In germline, CDR1 is MNHNY, CDR2 SVGAGI (reference sequence). The CDR3 sequence is 13 residues long. The CDR3 coding sequence is TGTGCCAGCAGCCTGACAGTTCCCTACGAGCAGTACTTC. Translated, it gives CASSLTVPYEQYF.

V usage is TRBV4-2 and J usage is TRBJ2-3; no definite D call. Trimming stripped 2 bases from V and 0 bases from J, with 6 bases between. This CDR3 has 14 amino acids. Germline loops: CDR1 LGHNA, CDR2 YNFKEQ. The CDR3 loop reads CASSQQTSTDTQYF. Here the CDR3 DNA reads TGTGCCAGCAGCCAACAGACTAGCACAGATACGCAGTATTTT.

The rearrangement uses TRBV5-1 and TRBJ1-2; 10 bases fit TRBD1. The CDR3 sequence is 16 residues long. Germline CDR1 is SGHRS and CDR2 is YFSETQ. The junction had 13 bases not matched to a gene; V was cut back by 4 bases and J by 7 bases. CDR3 sequence (DNA): TGCGCCAGCAGCCCTTGGGGACAGGGGTCACGGGGTGGCTACACCTTC. It encodes CASSPWGQGSRGGYTF.

The chain recombines TRBV6-1 with TRBJ1-2, with TRBD1 identical over 7 bases. CDR1 is MNHNS, CDR2 SASEGT, per germline. With V trimmed by 0 bases and J by 0 bases, 1 base remained unmatched. The length of the CDR3 is 15 residues. The CDR3 nucleotides are TGTGCCAGCAGTGAAGCGACAGGGCCTAACTATGGCTACACCTTC. This translates into CASSEATGPNYGYTF.

The chain has TRBV7-2 and TRBJ2-6; D is possibly TRBD1 (5 bases). CDR3 size: 14 residues. V lost 8 bases and J lost 3, with 11 bases in between. CDR1 is SGHTA, CDR2 FQGNSA, per germline. For the CDR3, the DNA is TGTGCCAGCGTCAGGGTCAGTGGGGCCAACGTCCTGACTTTC. Translating it yields CASVRVSGANVLTF.

This chain joins TRBV7-7 and TRBJ2-3, with D unclear. The CDR3 length is 14 residues. Per germline, CDR1 SSHAT and CDR2 FNYEAQ (reference sequence). V was trimmed by 4 bases and J by 6 bases, leaving 14 bases between them. CDR3 DNA sequence: TGTGCCAGCAGCTCAACCCCCCAAGCGGATACGCAGTATTTT. Its translation is CASSSTPQADTQYF.